The T cell receptor (beta chain) under discussion was sequenced for a study of shared clonotypes between healthy human individuals. J was trimmed by 9 bases and V by 0 bases; bases with no gene match: 18. The CDR3 is made up of 19 amino acids. Germline CDR1 LNHNV, CDR2 YYDKDF (reference sequence). Some clones are missing from TCRdb's copy, which holds only in-frame ones; the method was immunoSEQ multiplex PCR. The repertoire holds 1.4 million or so clones, with approximately 98.5% as singletons. This TCR was sampled from a man aged 30 to 39 in good health. The sample comprised naive CD4+ T cells sorted from blood. Subset here: CD45RA+ positively selected. The chain is built from TRBV15 and TRBJ2-1, with TRBD1 identical over 9 bases. The CDR3 sequence: CATSRDWARKRTGVLEQFF. CDR3 nucleotides: TGTGCCACCAGCAGAGATTGGGCCAGGAAAAGGACAGGGGTTCTTGAGCAGTTCTTC. Full variable domain (remainder filled in from reference TRBV15 and TRBJ2-1): DAMVIQNPRYQVTQFGKPVTLSCSQTLNHNVMYWYQQKSSQAPKLLFHYYDKDFNNEADTPDNFQSRRPNTSFCFLDIRSPGLGDTAMYLCATSRDWARKRTGVLEQFFGPGTRLTVL.